This TCR beta chain was identified during a study of cytomegalovirus exposure and HLA in healthy donors. Study-wide results and caveats: Sequences of the TCR beta chain were said to predict the HLA-A and HLA-B alleles of most subjects accurately. Most TCR sequences showed up rarely, but some public TCRs showed up in many donors. In a later analysis, across HLA loci, associated TCR counts were highest for DRB1, lowest for HLA-C.

A note on this clone: What it binds is unknown.

Primers for the PCR totalled 60 Vbeta and 13 Jbeta. Sequenced by immunoSEQ multiplex PCR; TCRdb stores in-frame clones only, minus some. The sample has 150,000 to 200,000 clones, 82% seen once. The V segment lost 5 bases and the J segment 6 bases; nucleotides outside the gene matches: 12. The germline CDR1 and CDR2 sequences are LGHNA and YSLEER. The length of the CDR3 is 15 residues. Input material: PBMCs. This sequence was found in a male donor in good health and CMV-seronegative. This chain links TRBV4-3 with TRBJ2-7; 8 bases map to TRBD1. The CDR3 loop reads CASSKDRDVPGEQYF. Written as DNA, the CDR3 is TGCGCCAGCAGCAAGGACAGGGACGTTCCGGGCGAGCAGTACTTC.